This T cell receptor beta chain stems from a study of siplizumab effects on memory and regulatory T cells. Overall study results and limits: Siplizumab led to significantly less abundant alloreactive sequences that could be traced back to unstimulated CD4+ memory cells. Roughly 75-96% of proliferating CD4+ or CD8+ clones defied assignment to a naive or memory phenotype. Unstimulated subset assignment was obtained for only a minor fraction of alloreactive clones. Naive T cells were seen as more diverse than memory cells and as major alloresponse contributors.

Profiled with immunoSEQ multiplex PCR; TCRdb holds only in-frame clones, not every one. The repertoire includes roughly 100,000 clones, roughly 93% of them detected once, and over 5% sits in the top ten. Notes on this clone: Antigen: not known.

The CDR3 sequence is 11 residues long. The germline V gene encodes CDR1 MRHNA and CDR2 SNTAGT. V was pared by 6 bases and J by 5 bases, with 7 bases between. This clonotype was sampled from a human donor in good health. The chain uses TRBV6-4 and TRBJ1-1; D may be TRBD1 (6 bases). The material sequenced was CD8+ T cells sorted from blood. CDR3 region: CASRQGTEAFF. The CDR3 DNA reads TGTGCCAGCAGACAGGGAACTGAAGCTTTCTTT.